These T cell receptor beta chains were read from a single sample in a study of cytomegalovirus exposure and HLA in healthy donors. TCRdb's copy holds only in-frame clones and misses some; the assay was immunoSEQ multiplex PCR. This table holds approximately 200,000 clones, around three quarters found once. The specimen was PBMCs. These receptors were obtained from a man aged 25-45 years in good health and CMV-seronegative. CDR3s include the opening cysteine and the closing phenylalanine or tryptophan. The order of the fields is J gene, D gene, CDR3 length, V gene, clone size, CDR3 protein, CDR3 DNA. The D gene is left open where the match is weak. The listing skips clone size in some rows; elsewhere it reads once, few, many or a size class.

j_call: TRBJ2-1
d_call: -
cdr3_length: 15
v_call: TRBV4-2
clone_size: few
cdr3_aa: CASNFERAKGNEQFF
cdr3_nt: TGTGCCAGCAACTTTGAGCGGGCCAAGGGGAATGAGCAGTTCTTC

j_call: TRBJ2-5
d_call: TRBD1
cdr3_length: 19
v_call: TRBV2
clone_size: -
cdr3_aa: CASTVDPLYRPGGQETQYF
cdr3_nt: TGTGCCAGCACCGTGGACCCTCTCTACAGGCCAGGGGGCCAAGAGACCCAGTACTTC

j_call: TRBJ2-5
d_call: -
cdr3_length: 12
v_call: TRBV2
clone_size: -
cdr3_aa: CASSVTLETQYF
cdr3_nt: TGTGCCAGCTCAGTGACTTTAGAGACCCAGTACTTC

j_call: TRBJ2-3
d_call: TRBD2
cdr3_length: 13
v_call: TRBV30
clone_size: -
cdr3_aa: CAWTLANTDTQYF
cdr3_nt: TGTGCCTGGACACTAGCGAACACAGATACGCAGTATTTT

j_call: TRBJ2-5
d_call: TRBD1
cdr3_length: 12
v_call: TRBV2
clone_size: -
cdr3_aa: CASSRTGKTQYF
cdr3_nt: TGTGCCAGCAGTCGGACAGGGAAGACCCAGTACTTC

j_call: TRBJ1-4
d_call: -
cdr3_length: 16
v_call: TRBV23-1
clone_size: -
cdr3_aa: CASSLGFGAANEKLFF
cdr3_nt: TGCGCCAGCAGTCTAGGTTTTGGGGCAGCTAATGAAAAACTGTTTTTT

j_call: TRBJ1-1
d_call: -
cdr3_length: 14
v_call: TRBV28
clone_size: -
cdr3_aa: CASSLRGARTEAFF
cdr3_nt: TGTGCCAGCAGTTTACGGGGGGCGAGGACTGAAGCTTTCTTT

j_call: TRBJ1-1
d_call: -
cdr3_length: 13
v_call: TRBV6-4
clone_size: -
cdr3_aa: CASRATGNTEAFF
cdr3_nt: TGTGCCAGCAGAGCCACAGGGAACACTGAAGCTTTCTTT

j_call: TRBJ2-2
d_call: -
cdr3_length: 14
v_call: TRBV25-1
clone_size: -
cdr3_aa: CASRTWRGGGELFF
cdr3_nt: TGTGCCAGCAGGACATGGAGGGGCGGGGGGGAGCTGTTTTTT

j_call: TRBJ1-6
d_call: -
cdr3_length: 14
v_call: TRBV5-1
clone_size: -
cdr3_aa: CASSLGTDDSPLHF
cdr3_nt: TGCGCCAGCAGCTTGGGGACAGATGATTCACCCCTCCACTTT

j_call: TRBJ2-3
d_call: -
cdr3_length: 13
v_call: TRBV2
clone_size: -
cdr3_aa: CAAMGHSTDTQYF
cdr3_nt: TGTGCCGCGATGGGACATAGCACAGATACGCAGTATTTT

j_call: TRBJ1-2
d_call: TRBD1
cdr3_length: 14
v_call: TRBV6-5
clone_size: -
cdr3_aa: CASSYKGAQSGYTF
cdr3_nt: TGTGCCAGCAGTTACAAGGGGGCGCAGAGTGGCTACACCTTC

j_call: TRBJ2-7
d_call: -
cdr3_length: 13
v_call: TRBV5-6
clone_size: -
cdr3_aa: CASSFGDSYEQYF
cdr3_nt: TGTGCCAGCAGCTTCGGTGACTCCTACGAGCAGTACTTC

j_call: TRBJ2-4
d_call: -
cdr3_length: 19
v_call: TRBV5-4
clone_size: -
cdr3_aa: CASSYDFGGAELAKNIQYF
cdr3_nt: TGTGCCAGCAGCTACGATTTTGGGGGGGCCGAGCTAGCCAAAAACATTCAGTACTTC

j_call: TRBJ2-1
d_call: -
cdr3_length: 19
v_call: TRBV2
clone_size: -
cdr3_aa: CASSESSGVPWASYNEQFF
cdr3_nt: TGTGCCAGCAGTGAATCCTCGGGGGTCCCGTGGGCGTCCTACAATGAGCAGTTCTTC